This T cell receptor (beta chain) was observed in a study of blood T cell repertoires in COVID-19. Study overall: From the United States, Italy and Spain came samples of acute and convalescent COVID-19. PBMCs, B-cell-depleted T cells, or T cells provided the cDNA or gDNA that made up the material.

Patients in Seattle were enrolled during active infection, then followed longitudinally. In the authors' methods: Amplified reference gene primers provided the basis for estimating nucleated cell counts. Measured with immunoSEQ multiplex PCR; TCRdb has only the in-frame clones, and not every one. The V and J calls and clone size were taken over from that table, and D and trimming were inferred from the DNA. The repertoire holds about 190,000 clones, more than 75% seen once, with 7.8% in the top ten. V trimming: 3 bases; J trimming: 7 bases; junction bases outside the gene matches: 6. The V gene's germline CDR1 is MNHEY and CDR2 SMNVEV (reference sequence). The CDR3 covers 16 residues.

The sequence was collected from a woman in her fifties or sixties with COVID-19, enrolled during active disease. The sample was peripheral blood. The rearrangement joins TRBV27 to TRBJ2-1; 13 nucleotides line up with TRBD2. The CDR3 here is CASSFPLAGGRNEQFF. The CDR3 nucleotides read TGTGCCAGCAGTTTCCCACTAGCGGGGGGGCGTAATGAGCAGTTCTTC.